One and the same sample provided the 18 T cell receptor beta chains below, sequenced in a study of T-cell memory formation after mild COVID-19 (dated by TCRdb to about 2021). Libraries were prepared through 5' RACE. Sequencing instrument: Illumina NovaSeq 6000. TCRdb itself trimmed the public reads at Q25 with fastp, ran MiXCR and retained productive beta chains. Each record represents a unique CDR3 protein, reported with the most common genes and DNA among its rows. Across this sample there are roughly 340,000 distinct CDR3 sequences, with around a sixth seen only once. Of the sample, approximately 20% is held by the ten largest clones. The sample taken for sequencing was PBMCs or a T cell subset sorted from them (not recorded which). These receptor sequences come from a man younger than 30 who had mild COVID-19 (a few samples of this study predate the infection). The sample titles of this study are shuffled in the database, so cell type and time point are left out; the donor was told from shared clones.

This clonotype appeared a few times. The chain uses TRBV7-9 and TRBJ2-3; D uncertain. The ends were cut back, 5 bases at V and 1 base at J, with 10 bases in the middle. The CDR3 runs to 14 residues. Germline CDR1 SEHNR, CDR2 FQNEAQ (reference sequence). Here the CDR3 reads CASSLKWGTDTQYF. The CDR3 nucleotides read TGTGCCAGCAGCCTAAAGTGGGGCACAGATACGCAGTATTTT.

V usage is TRBV11-2 and J usage is TRBJ2-1, with 9 positions matching TRBD1. Trimming removed 4 bases from V and 6 bases from J; junction bases left unmatched: 10. This CDR3 has 16 amino acids. Germline V gene lookup returns CDR1 SGHAT and CDR2 FQNNGV. CDR3 nucleotides: TGTGCCAGCAGCTCCATACAGGGGGCTTTCCTCAATGAGCAGTTCTTC. Its translation: CASSSIQGAFLNEQFF.

This clonotype was detected a few times. The gene calls are TRBV5-6 and TRBJ2-6, with no clear D. Deletions cut 2 bases from V and 0 bases from J, with 9 bases between. The CDR3 runs to 16 residues. Germline CDR1 reads SGHDT; CDR2 reads YYEEEE. The chain's CDR3 is CASSLGVSSGANVLTF. In DNA form, the CDR3 reads TGTGCCAGCAGCTTAGGAGTGAGCTCTGGGGCCAACGTCCTGACTTTC.

This sequence joins TRBV6-6 and TRBJ1-1, with 8 nucleotides matching TRBD1. The germline gives CDR1 MNHNY, CDR2 SVGAGI (reference sequence). This CDR3 has 16 residues. The trim removed 4 bases at V and 6 bases at J, leaving 13 bases unmatched. CDR3 loop: CASSFGQGRSSPEAFF. CDR3 in DNA: TGTGCCAGCAGTTTCGGACAGGGAAGATCGAGCCCTGAAGCTTTCTTT.

This clonotype was found a few times. V is TRBV11-1 and J is TRBJ2-7; D is unclear. The V end lost 2 bases, the J end lost 0 bases, and 11 bases lay between the germline ends. The length of the CDR3 is 15 residues. CDR1 and CDR2 from the germline V gene are SGHAT and FQDESV (reference sequence). The CDR3 nucleotides read TGTGCCAGCAGCTTATCGTCAGCTAGCTCCTACGAGCAGTACTTC. Translated: CASSLSSASSYEQYF.

This chain connects TRBV6-1 to TRBJ1-6; D is unclear. V lost 11 bases, J lost 3 bases, and 14 bases lay in between. The CDR3 is 14 amino acids. From germline, CDR1 is MNHNS and CDR2 SASEGT. The CDR3 bases are TGTGCCGGAAGACCGGAGAGCTATAATTCACCCCTCCACTTT. It encodes CAGRPESYNSPLHF.

The table lists this clonotype with a few counts. The chain carries TRBV7-6 and TRBJ1-5; 7 bases agree with TRBD1. CDR1 and CDR2 from the germline V gene are SGHVS and FNYEAQ. Germline trimming cut 3 bases from V and 11 bases from J; bases unmatched to any gene: 4. The CDR3 loop spans 12 amino acids. DNA for the CDR3: TGTGCCAGCAGCTTCCTCGGGACAGCCCAGCATTTT. Protein sequence: CASSFLGTAQHF. Full variable domain (remainder filled in from reference TRBV7-6 and TRBJ1-5): GAGVSQSPRYKVTKRGQDVALRCDPISGHVSLYWYRQALGQGPEFLTYFNYEAQQDKSGLPNDRFSAERPEGSISTLTIQRTEQRDSAMYRCASSFLGTAQHFGDGTRLSIL.

This clonotype was counted a few times. The chain employs TRBV25-1 and TRBJ2-5; no firm D call. V was clipped by 1 base and J by 4 bases, with 13 bases between them. CDR3 size: 15 residues. Germline CDR1 is MGHDK and CDR2 is SYGVNS. CDR3 region: CASSESDGPRETQYF. CDR3 nucleotides: TGTGCCAGCAGTGAATCGGATGGGCCCCGAGAGACCCAGTACTTC.

The chain uses TRBV5-1 and TRBJ1-2; 9 bases line up with TRBD1. V lost 4 bases to trimming and J lost 5 bases; unmatched junction nucleotides: 12. CDR1 and CDR2 from the germline V gene are SGHRS and YFSETQ. This CDR3 has 16 residues. The CDR3 is CASSDPGTGISYGYTF. CDR3 coding DNA: TGCGCCAGCAGCGACCCCGGGACAGGGATTTCTTATGGCTACACCTTC.

This clonotype was seen a handful of times. The J gene is TRBJ2-7, the V gene TRBV11-2, with D hard to call. CDR1 is SGHAT and CDR2 is FQNNGV in the germline V gene. V was cut by 0 bases and J by 0 bases, with 6 bases left in between. The CDR3 length is 14 residues. The CDR3 coding sequence is TGTGCCAGCAGCTTAGATTTCAACTCCTACGAGCAGTACTTC. It codes for CASSLDFNSYEQYF.

The J gene is TRBJ2-7, the V gene TRBV27, with 8 bases matching TRBD1. Trimming cost V 4 bases and J 5 bases; bases outside gene matches: 7. CDR1 and CDR2 from the germline V gene are MNHEY and SMNVEV (reference sequence). CDR3 size: 14 residues. CDR3 sequence (DNA): TGTGCCAGCAGTTGGACAGGGCCTGCGGACGAGCAGTACTTC. This codes for CASSWTGPADEQYF.

The table lists this clonotype with a few counts. V usage is TRBV7-2 and J usage is TRBJ2-3, with TRBD2 identical over 13 bases. Germline V gene data show CDR1 as SGHTA and CDR2 as FQGNSA. Trimming took 6 bases from V and 6 from J; bases not matched to a gene: 9. This CDR3 contains 16 residues. The CDR3 sequence: CASRFTSGGATDTQYF. The CDR3 region has the DNA TGTGCCAGCAGATTTACTAGCGGGGGGGCCACGGATACGCAGTATTTT.

This clonotype showed up many times. V and J are TRBV5-1 and TRBJ2-1, with 7 bases that match TRBD2. Germline V lookup: CDR1 SGHRS, CDR2 YFSETQ. Unmatched junction bases numbered 3, after V lost 3 bases and J lost 3 bases. The CDR3 is made up of 14 amino acids. Here the CDR3 reads CASSSSGDYNEQFF. For the CDR3, the DNA is TGCGCCAGCAGCTCCAGCGGGGACTACAATGAGCAGTTCTTC.

V gene TRBV11-2 combines with J gene TRBJ2-5, with 8 bases identical to TRBD1. This CDR3 spans 20 amino acids. The V gene end was trimmed by 5 bases and the J gene end by 5 bases; junction bases not matched to a gene: 25. The germline CDR1 and CDR2 sequences are SGHAT and FQNNGV. The CDR3 nucleotides read TGTGCCAGCAGCCCCACACAGGGGGATCTTGTGGGAGCAGGGTCGGAGACCCAGTACTTC. Residues: CASSPTQGDLVGAGSETQYF.

The chain couples TRBV10-3 to TRBJ2-7; no clear D. Per germline, CDR1 ENHRY and CDR2 SYGVKD. CDR3 length: 15 residues. Deletions cut 0 bases from V and 3 bases from J, with 12 bases between. The CDR3 sequence: CAISESKGNLYEQYF. The CDR3 DNA reads as TGTGCCATCAGTGAGTCGAAAGGGAACCTCTACGAGCAGTACTTC.

The V and J genes are TRBV7-9 and TRBJ2-3; possible D gene TRBD1, 5 bases. CDR3 length: 18 residues. V lost 5 bases and J 0 bases, leaving 21 bases between the germline ends. Per the germline V gene, CDR1 is SEHNR and CDR2 is FQNEAQ (reference sequence). The CDR3 sequence is CASSVGPRRRSSTDTQYF. Written as DNA, the CDR3 is TGTGCCAGCAGCGTGGGGCCCCGACGGAGATCAAGCACAGATACGCAGTATTTT.

This clonotype was seen only a few times. In nucleotides, the CDR3 is TGTGCCAGCAGCTTACGCGGGGCCAACGTCCTGACTTTC. This sequence encodes CASSLRGANVLTF. The chain is built from TRBV5-6 and TRBJ2-6; D remains unclear. The CDR3 runs to 13 residues. Per the germline V gene, CDR1 is SGHDT and CDR2 is YYEEEE. V was shortened by 2 bases and J by 4 bases, with 4 bases between the two germline ends.

The V and J genes are TRBV4-3 and TRBJ2-5, with 11 bases that match TRBD1. Losses at the gene ends were 1 base for V and 6 bases for J; bases not matched to a gene: 4. There are 15 residues in the CDR3. Germline CDR1 and CDR2: LGHNA and YSLEER. The chain's CDR3 is CASSQGTGGFQTQYF. The CDR3 DNA sequence: TGCGCCAGCAGCCAAGGGACAGGGGGCTTTCAGACCCAGTACTTC.